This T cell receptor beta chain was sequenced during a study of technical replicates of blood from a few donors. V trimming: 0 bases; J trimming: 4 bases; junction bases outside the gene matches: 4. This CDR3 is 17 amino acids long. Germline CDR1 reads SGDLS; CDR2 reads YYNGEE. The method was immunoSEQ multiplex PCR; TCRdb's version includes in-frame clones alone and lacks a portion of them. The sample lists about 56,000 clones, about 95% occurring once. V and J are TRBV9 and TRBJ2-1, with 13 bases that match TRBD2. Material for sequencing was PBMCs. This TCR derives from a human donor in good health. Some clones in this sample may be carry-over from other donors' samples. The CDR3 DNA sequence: TGTGCCAGCAGCGTAGGACTAGCGGGGGGAAGGTACAATGAGCAGTTCTTC. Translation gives CASSVGLAGGRYNEQFF.